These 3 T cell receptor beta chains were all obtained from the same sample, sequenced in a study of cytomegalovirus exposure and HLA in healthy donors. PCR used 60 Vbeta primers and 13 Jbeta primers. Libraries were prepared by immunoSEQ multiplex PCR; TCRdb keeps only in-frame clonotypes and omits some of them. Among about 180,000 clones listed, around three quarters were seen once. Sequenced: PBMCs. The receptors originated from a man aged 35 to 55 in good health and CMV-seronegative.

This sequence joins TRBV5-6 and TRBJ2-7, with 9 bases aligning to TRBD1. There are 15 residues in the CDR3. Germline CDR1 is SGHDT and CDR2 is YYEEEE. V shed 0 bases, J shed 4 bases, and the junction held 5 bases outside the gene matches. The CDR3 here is CASSLAGTGMYEQYF. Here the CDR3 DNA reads TGTGCCAGCAGCTTGGCCGGGACAGGGATGTACGAGCAGTACTTC.

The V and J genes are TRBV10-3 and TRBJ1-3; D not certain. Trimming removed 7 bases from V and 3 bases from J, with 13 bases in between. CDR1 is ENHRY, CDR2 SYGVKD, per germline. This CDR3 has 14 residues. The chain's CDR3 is CAITEGVDGNTIYF. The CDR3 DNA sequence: TGTGCCATCACGGAGGGAGTCGATGGAAACACCATATATTTT.

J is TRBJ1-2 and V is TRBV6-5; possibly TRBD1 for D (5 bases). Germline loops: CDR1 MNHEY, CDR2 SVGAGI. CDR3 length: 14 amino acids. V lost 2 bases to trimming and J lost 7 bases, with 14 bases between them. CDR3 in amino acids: CASSYAEGRGGYTF. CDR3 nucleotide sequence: TGTGCCAGCAGTTACGCGGAGGGGAGGGGTGGCTACACCTTC.